What follows are 29 T cell receptor beta chains derived from one specimen sequenced in a study of T cells in Graves' hyperthyroidism and ophthalmopathy. TCR beta CDR3 sequences were amplified from RNA transcripts. RT-PCR in the first round (using the HTBI primer set) targeted the TCR CDR3. TCRdb processed the multiplex PCR reads anew with MiXCR; each CDR3 protein has one entry. The top ten hold roughly 8% of the sample, which has approximately 700,000 distinct CDR3 sequences, roughly 15% seen once. The specimen was blood. The origin of the receptors is a man between 18 and 29 years old with Graves' hyperthyroidism.

This clonotype was recorded at least ten times. This chain links TRBV20-1 with TRBJ1-2; D is uncertain. The CDR3 extends over 12 amino acids. The V end lost 2 bases, the J end lost 3 bases, and 7 bases lay between the germline ends. Germline CDR1 and CDR2: DFQATT and SNEGSKA (reference sequence). CDR3 nucleotides: TGCAGTGCTAGACAGCAGGACTATGGCTACACCTTC. Translated, it gives CSARQQDYGYTF.

This clonotype was counted at least ten times. The chain links TRBV5-6 to TRBJ2-1; D may be TRBD1 (6 bases). Germline CDR1 reads SGHDT; CDR2 reads YYEEEE. V gave up 2 bases and J gave up 5 bases, with 8 bases separating them. The CDR3 length is 13 residues. CDR3 residues: CASSFRTDNEQFF. The CDR3 region has the DNA TGTGCCAGCAGCTTCAGGACAGACAATGAGCAGTTCTTC.

This clonotype was observed a few times. A much larger clone lies a single base off, so this may be a read error. This chain links TRBV12-5 with TRBJ2-1; D gene ambiguous. The length of the CDR3 is 15 residues. V shed 1 base and J shed 9 bases, with 16 bases lying between them. Germline V gene sequence: CDR1 LGHNT, CDR2 FRNRAP. CDR3 nucleotides: TGTGCTAGTGGTTTGGCCCCCCGCGGCGCCGGTGAGCAGTTCTTC. Amino acid sequence: CASGLAPRGAGEQFF.

The V and J genes are TRBV9 and TRBJ1-2, with D hard to call. Deletions cut 3 bases from V and 8 bases from J, with 14 bases between. The CDR3 extends over 13 amino acids. Germline values: CDR1 SGDLS, CDR2 YYNGEE. This chain's CDR3 is CASSDHGVPGYTF. As DNA, the CDR3 is TGTGCCAGCAGCGACCATGGTGTGCCCGGCTACACCTTC.

The chain joins TRBV7-2 to TRBJ1-6, with D unresolved. V was clipped by 3 bases and J by 6 bases, with 6 bases between them. This CDR3 comprises 13 residues. Germline V gives CDR1 SGHTA, CDR2 FQGNSA. The CDR3 bases are TGTGCCAGCAGCTTCGGCTTTAATTCACCCCTCCACTTT. Its protein is CASSFGFNSPLHF.

This clonotype was found many times. This chain connects TRBV20-1 to TRBJ2-1; 11 nucleotides align to TRBD2. J lost 5 bases, V lost 1 base, and 7 bases had no gene match. The germline V gene encodes CDR1 DFQATT and CDR2 SNEGSKA (reference sequence). The length of the CDR3 is 16 residues. The CDR3 protein is CSARARLAGRNNEQFF. The DNA for the CDR3 is TGCAGTGCTAGAGCCCGACTAGCGGGACGCAACAATGAGCAGTTCTTC.

The chain is built from TRBV20-1 and TRBJ2-7; D is unclear. Per germline, CDR1 DFQATT and CDR2 SNEGSKA (reference sequence). The CDR3 has 14 residues. The V and J ends lost 3 bases and 1 base respectively, with 13 bases between them. The DNA of the CDR3 is TGCAGTGCTAGGCCCCGGGCCTCTTCCTACGAGCAGTACTTC. This gives the protein CSARPRASSYEQYF.

The genes are TRBV5-6 and TRBJ2-5, with D perhaps TRBD1 (5 bases). The V and J ends lost 0 bases and 5 bases respectively, with 23 bases between them. The CDR3 is 18 amino acids. Germline CDR1 SGHDT, CDR2 YYEEEE. The CDR3 protein is CASSLASAGPLGKETQYF. The CDR3 DNA follows: TGTGCCAGCAGCTTGGCCAGCGCAGGGCCCCTGGGGAAGGAGACCCAGTACTTC.

This clonotype has ten or more counts. The chain combines TRBV20-1 with TRBJ2-5, with D unclear. CDR3 size: 13 residues. V was shortened by 3 bases and J by 5 bases, with 13 bases between the two germline ends. The V gene's germline CDR1 is DFQATT and CDR2 SNEGSKA (reference sequence). The CDR3 nucleotides are TGCAGTGCTAGTAGGCTAGTTTTGGAGACCCAGTACTTC. This encodes CSASRLVLETQYF.

This clonotype was seen only a few times. The chain recombines TRBV9 with TRBJ2-3; a possible D gene is TRBD2 (5 bases). The V gene's germline CDR1 is SGDLS and CDR2 YYNGEE. The CDR3 is made up of 14 amino acids. V was trimmed by 3 bases and J by 2 bases, leaving 10 bases between them. CDR3 sequence: CASSAGMLTDTQYF. CDR3 nucleotides: TGTGCCAGCAGCGCCGGGATGCTCACAGATACGCAGTATTTT.

Many counts were recorded for this clonotype. This chain uses TRBV28 with TRBJ2-6; 8 nucleotides align to TRBD1. The trim removed 7 bases at V and 1 base at J, leaving 9 bases unmatched. In germline, CDR1 is MDHEN, CDR2 SYDVKM. The CDR3 extends over 17 amino acids. The CDR3 loop is CASIPGQELSGANVLTF. Here the CDR3 DNA reads TGTGCCAGCATACCGGGACAGGAGCTTTCTGGGGCCAACGTCCTGACTTTC.

V usage is TRBV6-1 and J usage is TRBJ2-1; no clear D. This CDR3 comprises 14 residues. CDR1 is MNHNS, CDR2 SASEGT, per germline. Trimming took off 7 bases at V and 8 bases at J, with 18 bases between the two ends. The CDR3 loop is CASTPGGLFDEQFF. The CDR3 DNA sequence: TGTGCCAGCACTCCCGGTGGGCTTTTCGATGAGCAGTTCTTC.

This clonotype has ten or more counts. The rearrangement joins TRBV28 to TRBJ1-5; D unclear. CDR3 length equals 15 residues. Trimming stripped 5 bases from V and 3 bases from J, with 14 bases between. Germline loops: CDR1 MDHEN, CDR2 SYDVKM. CDR3 region: CASSPRAPSNQPQHF. In nucleotides, the CDR3 is TGTGCCAGCAGTCCGAGGGCACCTTCCAATCAGCCCCAGCATTTT.

This clonotype was detected a few times. The rearrangement uses TRBV3-1 and TRBJ2-5; D may be TRBD1 (6 bases). The CDR3 sequence is 13 residues long. Germline V gives CDR1 LGHDT, CDR2 YNNKEL (reference sequence). V dropped 3 bases and J dropped 5 bases, with 10 bases sitting between them. For the CDR3, the DNA is TGTGCCAGCAGCCACCGGACAGCTGAGACCCAGTACTTC. As protein: CASSHRTAETQYF.

About this clonotype: A single base separates this from a much larger clone, so it may be a read error. This chain links TRBV12-3 or TRBV12-4 with TRBJ1-2; D ambiguous. CDR3 length equals 15 residues. CDR3 sequence: CASSPRPESDYSYTF. Here the CDR3 DNA reads TGTGCCAGCAGCCCAAGACCCGAGTCGGACTATAGCTACACCTTC.

The CDR3 DNA follows: TGTGCCAGCAGTTACCCAACCGGGGGCAGGGGCTACACCTTC. Translating it yields CASSYPTGGRGYTF. The chain has TRBV28 and TRBJ1-2, with a tentative D call TRBD1 (6 bases). The CDR3 contains 14 residues. Germline V gene data show CDR1 as MDHEN and CDR2 as SYDVKM. V was pared by 4 bases and J by 8 bases, with 17 bases between.

This clonotype was seen many times. V gene TRBV28 combines with J gene TRBJ2-1, with TRBD1 identical over 7 bases. Germline V gene data show CDR1 as MDHEN and CDR2 as SYDVKM. Losses at the gene ends were 3 bases for V and 7 bases for J; bases not matched to a gene: 6. This CDR3 comprises 14 residues. CDR3: CASSFTGDLNEQFF. The CDR3 nucleotides are TGTGCCAGCAGTTTTACAGGGGATTTAAATGAGCAGTTCTTC.

This chain uses TRBV5-1 with TRBJ1-5, with unresolved D. This CDR3 is built from 15 residues. Trimming shortened V by 2 bases and J by 5 bases, and 14 bases separated the two germline ends. Germline V gives CDR1 SGHRS, CDR2 YFSETQ. The CDR3 reads CASSLGFGGDQPQHF. The CDR3 DNA is TGCGCCAGCAGCTTAGGTTTCGGAGGAGATCAGCCCCAGCATTTT.

This chain links TRBV20-1 with TRBJ2-7; tentative D call: TRBD2 (5 bases). V dropped 0 bases and J dropped 3 bases, with 12 bases sitting between them. Germline V gene lookup returns CDR1 DFQATT and CDR2 SNEGSKA (reference sequence). The CDR3 has 14 residues. The CDR3 loop is CSARDREGNYEQYF. The CDR3 nucleotides read TGCAGTGCTAGAGATCGTGAGGGAAACTACGAGCAGTACTTC.

This clonotype has a handful of counts. This chain connects TRBV9 to TRBJ1-3, with a weak D call TRBD1 (5 bases). Germline values: CDR1 SGDLS, CDR2 YYNGEE. The CDR3 consists of 14 residues. Trimming left V 3 bases short and J 3 bases short, with 10 bases between. The CDR3 reads CASSGRGIGNTIYF. CDR3 nucleotide sequence: TGTGCCAGCAGCGGTCGGGGGATTGGAAACACCATATATTTT.

This clonotype was seen repeatedly, ten times or more. V is TRBV11-2 and J is TRBJ2-5, with 9 bases lining up with TRBD1. Losses at the gene ends were 4 bases for V and 5 bases for J; bases not matched to a gene: 11. The CDR3 spans 16 residues. From germline, CDR1 is SGHAT and CDR2 FQNNGV. CDR3 coding DNA: TGTGCCAGCAGCTATGTCTTGGACAGGGGCGGGGAGACCCAGTACTTC. Protein sequence: CASSYVLDRGGETQYF.

The rearrangement joins TRBV25-1 to TRBJ2-3; tentatively, D is TRBD2 (5 bases). CDR1 MGHDK and CDR2 SYGVNS come from the germline V gene. The V end was cut by 1 base, the J end by 6 bases, with 5 bases between. The CDR3 contains 12 residues. The CDR3 protein is CASSEWRDTQYF. The CDR3 DNA sequence: TGTGCCAGCAGTGAATGGAGGGATACGCAGTATTTT.

In the case of this clonotype: A much more abundant neighbour one base away suggests this may be a read error. V and J are TRBV27 and TRBJ1-5, with TRBD1 matching 9 bases. Germline assignment: CDR1 MNHEY and CDR2 SMNVEV (reference sequence). V trimming: 8 bases; J trimming: 6 bases; junction bases outside the gene matches: 14. The CDR3 runs 16 residues. The CDR3 sequence: CASGRQNRGLGQPQHF. For the CDR3, the DNA is TGTGCCAGCGGAAGGCAGAACAGGGGGCTGGGTCAGCCCCAGCATTTT.

This clonotype showed up many times. The V call is TRBV28, the J call TRBJ2-7, with D possibly being TRBD1 (5 bases). The CDR3 consists of 15 residues. V was trimmed by 7 bases and J by 4 bases, leaving 20 bases between them. Germline V gene data show CDR1 as MDHEN and CDR2 as SYDVKM. CDR3: CASTLAQGRVYEQYF. The CDR3 DNA sequence: TGTGCCAGCACCTTGGCGCAGGGCAGGGTGTACGAGCAGTACTTC.

This clonotype came up many times. This chain connects TRBV6-5 to TRBJ2-7; 12 nucleotides agree with TRBD2. The germline V gene has CDR1 MNHEY and CDR2 SVGAGI. The length of the CDR3 is 18 residues. Trimming removed 0 bases from V and 2 bases from J; junction bases left unmatched: 8. DNA for the CDR3: TGTGCCAGCAGTTACTCGCAGGTAACTAGCGGGAGGCCCTACGAGCAGTACTTC. This translates into CASSYSQVTSGRPYEQYF.

This clonotype was seen repeatedly, ten times or more. This chain joins TRBV30 and TRBJ1-1, with TRBD1 identical over 7 bases. Germline V gene lookup returns CDR1 GTSNPN and CDR2 SVGIG (reference sequence). The CDR3 extends over 14 amino acids. The ends lost 2 bases at V and 4 bases at J; junction bases unmatched: 7. CDR3 amino acids: CAWSYKGTATEAFF. The CDR3 DNA reads TGTGCCTGGAGTTACAAAGGGACAGCCACTGAAGCTTTCTTT.

As for this clonotype: Just one base apart from a much larger clone, this may be a read error. This chain uses TRBV28 with TRBJ2-2, with 14 bases matching TRBD2. With 4 bases clipped from V and 1 base from J, the junction kept 5 bases outside the gene matches. The CDR3 has 18 residues. Germline V lookup: CDR1 MDHEN, CDR2 SYDVKM. CDR3 loop: CASSWQTSGRGNTGELFF. CDR3 DNA sequence: TGTGCCAGCAGTTGGCAGACTAGCGGGAGGGGGAACACCGGGGAGCTGTTTTTT.

CDR3 amino acids: CASSSGGTGGRYIQYF. CDR3 sequence (DNA): TGTGCCAGCAGCTCGGGCGGGACAGGGGGTCGGTACATTCAGTACTTC. The V call is TRBV5-5, the J call TRBJ2-4; 11 bases align to TRBD1. The CDR3 contains 16 residues. Losses at the gene ends were 3 bases for V and 8 bases for J; bases not matched to a gene: 10. Germline CDR1 is SGHKS and CDR2 is YYEKEE (reference sequence). Supplemented by reference TRBV5-5 and TRBJ2-4, the full variable domain reads DAGVTQSPTHLIKTRGQQVTLRCSPISGHKSVSWYQQVLGQGPQFIFQYYEKEERGRGNFPDRFSARQFPNYSSELNVNALLLGDSALYLCASSSGGTGGRYIQYFGAGTRLSVL.

This clonotype showed up just a few times. The genes are TRBV7-2 and TRBJ2-2; TRBD1 agrees at 7 bases. V trimming: 4 bases; J trimming: 8 bases; junction bases outside the gene matches: 13. The CDR3 loop spans 16 amino acids. Per germline, CDR1 SGHTA and CDR2 FQGNSA. Here the CDR3 reads CASSYLGAGTAGELFF. In DNA form, the CDR3 reads TGTGCCAGCAGCTACCTGGGGGCCGGGACAGCTGGGGAGCTGTTTTTT.